This entry concerns a single T cell receptor beta chain. Its target is not known. The source of the sample is a study of CXCR3-negative and CXCR3-positive naive CD8 T cells. Study-level background: Collectively, the libraries yielded 140 million or so TRB reads in total, at about 1.5 +/- 0.3 million per library. Study results and caveats: TRBV-TRBJ usage was alike in naive CXCR3-negative and CXCR3-positive cells but differed in memory cells.

The TRB libraries of cDNA were built by UMI-labeled 5' RACE. Reanalyzing the 5' RACE reads, TCRdb keeps one entry per CDR3 protein, without DNA. This repertoire includes about 22,000 distinct CDR3 sequences. Sequenced sample: memory CD8+ T cells from blood. This receptor was taken from a human donor in good health. Some clones in this sample may be carry-over from other donors' samples.

This CDR3 reads CASSYGYNRDQYF. The genes are TRBV6-2 or TRBV6-3 and TRBJ2-4; the D call of TRBD1 rests on TCRdb alone, since no DNA is present to check it. Germline V gene lookup returns CDR1 MNHEY and CDR2 SVGEGT. The CDR3 consists of 13 residues.